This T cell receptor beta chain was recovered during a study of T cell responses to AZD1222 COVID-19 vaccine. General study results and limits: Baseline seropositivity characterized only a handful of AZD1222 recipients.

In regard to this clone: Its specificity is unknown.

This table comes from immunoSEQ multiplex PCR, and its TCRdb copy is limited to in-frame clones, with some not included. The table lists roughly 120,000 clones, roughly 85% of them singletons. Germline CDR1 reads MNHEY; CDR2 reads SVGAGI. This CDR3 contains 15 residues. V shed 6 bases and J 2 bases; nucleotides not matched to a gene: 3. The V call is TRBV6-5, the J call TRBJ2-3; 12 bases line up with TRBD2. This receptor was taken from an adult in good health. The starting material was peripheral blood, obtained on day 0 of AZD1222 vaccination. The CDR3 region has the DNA TGTGCCAGCAGAAGGACTAGCGGGACCACAGATACGCAGTATTTT. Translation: CASRRTSGTTDTQYF.